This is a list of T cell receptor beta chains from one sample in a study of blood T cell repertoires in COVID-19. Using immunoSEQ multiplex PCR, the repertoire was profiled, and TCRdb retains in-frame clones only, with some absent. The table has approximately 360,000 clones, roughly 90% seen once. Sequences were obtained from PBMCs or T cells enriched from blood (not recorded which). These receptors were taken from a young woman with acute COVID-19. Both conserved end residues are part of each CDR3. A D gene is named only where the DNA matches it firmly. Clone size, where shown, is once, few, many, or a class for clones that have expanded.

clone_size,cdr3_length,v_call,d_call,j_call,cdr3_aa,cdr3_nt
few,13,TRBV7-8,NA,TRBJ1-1,CASSLNRENEAFF,TGTGCCAGCAGCCTGAATCGGGAAAATGAAGCTTTCTTT
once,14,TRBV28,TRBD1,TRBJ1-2,CASSLGTGLYGYTF,TGTGCCAGCAGTTTAGGGACAGGGCTTTACGGCTACACCTTC
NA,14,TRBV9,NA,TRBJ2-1,CASSVGHRDNEQFF,TGTGCCAGCAGCGTGGGACACAGGGACAATGAGCAGTTCTTC
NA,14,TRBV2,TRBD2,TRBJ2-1,CASSATSGGAQQFF,TGTGCCAGCAGTGCTACTAGCGGGGGGGCTCAGCAGTTCTTC
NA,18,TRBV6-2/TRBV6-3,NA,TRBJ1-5,CASSQTGSLDPSNQPQHF,TGTGCCAGCAGTCAAACAGGGTCCCTCGATCCTAGCAATCAGCCCCAGCATTTT
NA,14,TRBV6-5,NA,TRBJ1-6,CASAAGLAYSPLHF,TGTGCCTCCGCGGCGGGGTTGGCTTATTCACCCCTCCACTTT
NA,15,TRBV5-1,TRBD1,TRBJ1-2,CASRPGTGVVYGYTF,TGCGCCAGCAGGCCCGGGACAGGGGTTGTGTATGGCTACACCTTC
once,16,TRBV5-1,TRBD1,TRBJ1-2,CASSQSPQGGNYGYTF,TGCGCCAGCAGCCAATCACCACAGGGGGGCAACTATGGCTACACCTTC
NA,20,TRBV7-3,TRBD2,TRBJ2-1,CASSLTAGTSGRRSYNEQFF,TGTGCCAGCAGCTTAACTGCCGGGACTAGCGGGCGACGCTCCTACAATGAGCAGTTCTTC
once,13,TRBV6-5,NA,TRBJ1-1,CASRRGGNTEAFF,TGTGCCAGCAGGAGGGGAGGGAACACTGAAGCTTTCTTT
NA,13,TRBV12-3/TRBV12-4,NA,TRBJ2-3,CASSFIRTDTQYF,TGTGCCAGCAGTTTTATCCGCACAGATACGCAGTATTTT
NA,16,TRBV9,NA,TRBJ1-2,CASSVATTGRNYGYTF,TGTGCCAGCAGCGTAGCTACGACTGGGAGGAACTATGGCTACACCTTC
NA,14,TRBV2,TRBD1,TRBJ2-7,CASRFGQGPYEQYF,TGTGCCAGCAGATTTGGACAGGGACCCTACGAGCAGTACTTC
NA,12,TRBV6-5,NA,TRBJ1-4,CASSQGNEKLFF,TGTGCCAGCAGTCAGGGAAACGAAAAACTGTTTTTT
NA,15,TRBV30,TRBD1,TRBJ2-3,CAWDPDRGAFETQYF,TGTGCCTGGGACCCCGACAGGGGCGCTTTCGAAACGCAGTATTTT
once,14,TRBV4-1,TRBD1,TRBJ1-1,CASSQADRATEAFF,TGCGCCAGCAGCCAAGCGGACAGGGCCACTGAAGCTTTCTTT
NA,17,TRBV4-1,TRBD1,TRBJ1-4,CASSQEKGALVGEKLFF,TGCGCCAGCAGCCAAGAAAAGGGGGCGTTGGTCGGTGAAAAACTGTTTTTT
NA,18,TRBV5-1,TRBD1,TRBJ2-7,CASSLEDRGRILPYEQYF,TGCGCCAGCAGCTTGGAGGACAGGGGGCGAATCCTTCCCTACGAGCAGTACTTC
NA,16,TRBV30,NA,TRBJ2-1,CAWSVSGKILYGEQFF,TGTGCCTGGAGTGTATCCGGGAAAATTCTGTATGGTGAGCAGTTCTTC
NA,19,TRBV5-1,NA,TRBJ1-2,CASSLAQGSLLGANYGYTF,TGCGCCAGCAGCTTGGCCCAGGGGTCTTTACTCGGGGCTAACTATGGCTACACCTTC
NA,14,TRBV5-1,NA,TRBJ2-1,CASSPGGIYNEQFF,TGCGCCAGCAGCCCGGGCGGGATCTACAATGAGCAGTTCTTC
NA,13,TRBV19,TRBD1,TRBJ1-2,CASRTGYNYGYTF,TGTGCCAGTAGGACAGGGTATAACTATGGCTACACCTTC
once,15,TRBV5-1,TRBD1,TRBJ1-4,CASSLWAGGDEKLFF,TGCGCCAGCAGCTTGTGGGCAGGGGGCGATGAAAAACTGTTTTTT
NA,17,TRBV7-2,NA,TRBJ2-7,CASSPRGGAQATYEQYF,TGTGCCAGCAGCCCCCGTGGAGGAGCTCAAGCTACCTACGAGCAGTACTTC
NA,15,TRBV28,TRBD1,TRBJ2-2,CASNGPSRGLGELFF,TGTGCCAGCAACGGTCCCAGCAGGGGGCTGGGGGAGCTGTTTTTT
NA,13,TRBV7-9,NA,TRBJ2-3,CASSTTGEGTQYF,TGTGCCAGCAGTACGACAGGGGAGGGAACGCAGTATTTT
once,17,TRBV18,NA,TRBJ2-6,CASSLYKGDSGANVLTF,TGTGCCAGCTCACTATATAAAGGGGACTCTGGGGCCAACGTCCTGACTTTC
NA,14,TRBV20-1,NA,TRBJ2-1,CSASRGASYNEQFF,TGCAGTGCTAGTCGCGGGGCGTCTTACAATGAGCAGTTCTTC
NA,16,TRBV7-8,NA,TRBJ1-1,CASSRGFKAQNTEAFF,TGTGCCAGCAGCAGGGGCTTCAAGGCCCAGAACACTGAAGCTTTCTTT
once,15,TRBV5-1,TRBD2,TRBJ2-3,CASSFLAGGPDTQYF,TGCGCCAGCAGCTTTTTAGCGGGGGGACCAGATACGCAGTATTTT